Presented here are 8 T cell receptor beta chains from one specimen sequenced in a study of cytotoxic CD8 clonotypes in ibrutinib-treated CLL. TCRdb keeps only in-frame clones here, not all; method: immunoSEQ multiplex PCR. Of around 250,000 clones listed, less than 75% are singletons. Here the sequenced sample was PBMCs, taken after 24 months of ibrutinib treatment. The receptors stem from a human donor with chronic lymphocytic leukemia.

This rearrangement joins TRBV29-1 to TRBJ1-4; the D is unclear. Germline-derived CDR1 and CDR2 are SQVTM and ANQGSEA. This CDR3 region has 11 residues. Trimming left V 3 bases short and J 7 bases short, with 6 bases between. CDR3 nucleotides: TGCAGCGTTGAGTGGGGTGAAAAACTGTTTTTT. Protein: CSVEWGEKLFF.

This chain joins TRBV5-1 and TRBJ1-3; 8 positions match TRBD1. CDR1 and CDR2 from the germline V gene are SGHRS and YFSETQ. V was clipped by 4 bases and J by 0 bases; unmatched bases: 12. There are 18 residues in the CDR3. The CDR3 here is CASSPRSSGGLSGNTIYF. The CDR3 coding sequence is TGCGCCAGCAGCCCGCGCAGCTCAGGGGGCCTCTCTGGAAACACCATATATTTT.

There are a few counts of this clone. The chain couples TRBV25-1 to TRBJ2-5, with 7 bases lining up with TRBD1. The ends lost 8 bases at V and 2 bases at J; junction bases unmatched: 5. This CDR3 region has 13 residues. Germline CDR1 MGHDK, CDR2 SYGVNS. The DNA for the CDR3 is TGTGCCAGCGGCTGGACAGGACAAGAGACCCAGTACTTC. Translating it yields CASGWTGQETQYF.

CDR3 protein: CASSLSIGESSNEQYF. The CDR3 DNA reads TGTGCCAGCAGTTTATCCATAGGGGAGTCATCCAACGAGCAGTACTTC. The rearrangement uses TRBV27 and TRBJ2-7; D may correspond to TRBD1 or TRBD2 (5 bases each). Per the germline V gene, CDR1 is MNHEY and CDR2 is SMNVEV (reference sequence). The germline V and J ends were trimmed by 0 bases and 5 bases, with 17 bases remaining between them. The CDR3 is made up of 16 amino acids.

The chain employs TRBV6-5 and TRBJ1-1; the D is unclear. V shed 7 bases and J shed 1 base, with 7 bases lying between them. CDR3 length: 12 residues. Germline CDR1 reads MNHEY; CDR2 reads SVGAGI. CDR3 coding DNA: TGTGCCAGCATGGTTGGGAACACTGAAGCTTTCTTT. Encoded protein: CASMVGNTEAFF.

The chain is built from TRBV4-3 and TRBJ2-7, with D perhaps matching TRBD1 (5 bases). V was trimmed by 3 bases and J by 6 bases, leaving 18 bases between them. CDR3 length: 15 residues. From germline, CDR1 is LGHNA and CDR2 YSLEER. The CDR3 DNA reads as TGCGCCAGCAGCCAGGAACCGCAGGGTGGTATCGAGCAGTACTTC. It encodes CASSQEPQGGIEQYF.

The rearrangement joins TRBV28 to TRBJ2-1; D uncertain. Germline loops: CDR1 MDHEN, CDR2 SYDVKM. This CDR3 region has 16 residues. V lost 5 bases to trimming and J lost 3 bases, with 17 bases between them. The CDR3 here is CASSMPFLYLYNEQFF. The DNA for the CDR3 is TGTGCCAGCAGTATGCCTTTCCTCTACCTCTACAATGAGCAGTTCTTC.

This clone was seen once. The CDR3 protein is CASSLLSDTQYF. In nucleotides, the CDR3 is TGCGCCAGCAGCTTGCTCTCGGATACGCAGTATTTT. The chain uses TRBV5-1 and TRBJ2-3, with D unclear. Germline CDR1 SGHRS, CDR2 YFSETQ. V was clipped by 1 base and J by 6 bases, with 6 bases between them. The CDR3 contains 12 residues.